The subject of this entry is one T cell receptor (beta chain). Its specificity is unknown. The data stem from a study of OX40 agonist ivuxolimab in advanced cancers. Study-level results: Determination of antigen specificity was not performed for the expanded peripheral T cells. There were, on average, more expanded clones in CD8+ T cells than in CD4+.

Losses at the gene ends were 4 bases for V and 3 bases for J; bases not matched to a gene: 10. This CDR3 contains 19 residues. Germline V CDR1 and CDR2: SGHTA, FQGNSA. Using immunoSEQ multiplex PCR, the repertoire was profiled, and TCRdb retains in-frame clones only, with some absent. The sample records tens of thousands of clones, more than 80% being singletons. The sequence derives from an adult with an advanced solid tumor such as melanoma, head and neck, liver or kidney cancer. The sample in question was CD4+ or CD8+ T cells sorted from blood, obtained in a trial of the OX40 agonist ivuxolimab. The V and J genes are TRBV7-2 and TRBJ2-3, with 16 positions matching TRBD2. The CDR3 coding sequence is TGTGCCAGCAGCTCAGCCGGGACTAGCGGGAGGGCCAGTACAGATACGCAGTATTTT. It is translated as CASSSAGTSGRASTDTQYF.